The 13 T cell receptor beta chains below all came from one sample that was sequenced in a study of shared clonotypes between healthy human individuals. The method was immunoSEQ multiplex PCR; TCRdb's version includes in-frame clones alone and lacks a portion of them. Counted here are under 2.5 million clones, 85% to 95% occurring once; the ten biggest clones make up around 0.4%. Sequenced sample: naive CD4+ T cells from PBMCs. Subset given: CD45RA+ positively selected. These TCRs come from a man aged 18 to 29 in good health. Some clones in this sample may be carry-over from other donors' samples.

This sequence joins TRBV6-5 and TRBJ2-5, with 7 bases identical to TRBD1. This CDR3 contains 12 residues. V shed 8 bases and J 4 bases; nucleotides not matched to a gene: 4. From germline, CDR1 is MNHEY and CDR2 SVGAGI. The CDR3 reads CASFNRGETQYF. The CDR3 DNA reads as TGTGCCAGCTTCAACAGGGGAGAGACCCAGTACTTC.

The chain has TRBV6-1 and TRBJ2-7; a weak D match, TRBD1 (6 bases). V dropped 6 bases and J dropped 3 bases, with 18 bases sitting between them. This CDR3 spans 15 amino acids. Germline V CDR1 and CDR2: MNHNS, SASEGT. The CDR3, as DNA: TGTGCCAGCAGGGGGTTACAGGGAAGCGGCTACGAGCAGTACTTC. It encodes CASRGLQGSGYEQYF.

The V call is TRBV7-9, the J call TRBJ2-1, with 9 bases lining up with TRBD1. The CDR3 has 15 amino acids. CDR1 is SEHNR, CDR2 FQNEAQ, per germline (reference sequence). Trimming removed 5 bases from V and 3 bases from J; junction bases left unmatched: 5. The CDR3 loop is CASSPGTGFYNEQFF. DNA of the CDR3: TGTGCCAGCAGCCCCGGGACAGGGTTCTACAATGAGCAGTTCTTC.

This chain joins TRBV4-1 and TRBJ2-3; 11 nucleotides align to TRBD2. Germline V gene sequence: CDR1 MGHRA, CDR2 YSYEKL. The CDR3 loop spans 15 amino acids. With 4 bases clipped from V and 2 bases from J, the junction kept 2 bases outside the gene matches. The CDR3 loop reads CASSLGLADTDTQYF. The CDR3 nucleotides are TGCGCCAGCAGCCTGGGACTAGCGGACACAGATACGCAGTATTTT.

Worth noting for this clone: Other DNA sequences of this sample code for an identical CDR3. The CDR3 region has the DNA TGTGCCAGCAGCTCAGGACTAGCGGGGACCGGGGAGCTGTTTTTT. This sequence encodes CASSSGLAGTGELFF. V usage is TRBV7-2 and J usage is TRBJ2-2, with 12 nucleotides matching TRBD2. The CDR3 covers 15 residues. V was pared by 4 bases and J by 5 bases, with 2 bases of the junction left unmatched. Germline CDR1 and CDR2: SGHTA and FQGNSA. The full variable domain, with the rest looked up from reference TRBV7-2 and TRBJ2-2, is GAGVSQSPSNKVTEKGKDVELRCDPISGHTALYWYRQSLGQGLEFLIYFQGNSAPDKSGLPSDRFSAERTGGSVSTLTIQRTQQEDSAVYLCASSSGLAGTGELFFGEGSRLTVL.

This clone was recorded once. The genes are TRBV6-5 and TRBJ2-5; D is ambiguous. Germline-derived CDR1 and CDR2 are MNHEY and SVGAGI. V gave up 5 bases and J gave up 2 bases, with 12 bases separating them. The CDR3 has 14 residues. The CDR3 sequence is CASSPLGDQETQYF. CDR3 coding DNA: TGTGCCAGCAGTCCTCTTGGGGATCAAGAGACCCAGTACTTC.

The chain joins TRBV7-9 to TRBJ2-7; D might be TRBD1 (6 bases). The germline V gene encodes CDR1 SEHNR and CDR2 FQNEAQ (reference sequence). The ends were cut back, 0 bases at V and 6 bases at J, with 12 bases in the middle. The CDR3 totals 14 residues. In nucleotides, the CDR3 is TGTGCCAGCAGCTTAGCGGGGGCCCCGGCCGAGCAGTACTTC. Protein sequence: CASSLAGAPAEQYF.

The chain couples TRBV28 to TRBJ1-4, with D maybe TRBD1 (5 bases). The V gene's germline CDR1 is MDHEN and CDR2 SYDVKM. The ends were cut back, 7 bases at V and 8 bases at J, with 17 bases in the middle. CDR3 length: 14 amino acids. In nucleotides, the CDR3 is TGTGCCAGCAACCCCTCAGATTCAGGGGAAAAACTGTTTTTT. Translated: CASNPSDSGEKLFF.

Only one count was recorded for this clone. V gene TRBV19 combines with J gene TRBJ2-7; 9 bases align to TRBD2. CDR1 and CDR2 from the germline V gene are LNHDA and SQIVND (reference sequence). The CDR3 extends over 14 amino acids. Unmatched junction bases numbered 5, after V lost 5 bases and J lost 3 bases. The CDR3 DNA reads as TGTGCCAGTAGTGTAGCGGGAGTGATCTACGAGCAGTACTTC. Encoded protein: CASSVAGVIYEQYF.

The V and J genes are TRBV7-2 and TRBJ2-2; unclear D gene. Germline V gene lookup returns CDR1 SGHTA and CDR2 FQGNSA. V was cut by 5 bases and J by 6 bases, with 13 bases left in between. The CDR3 loop spans 14 amino acids. DNA of the CDR3: TGTGCCAGCAGCACAACCCCGGGCCCCGGGGAGCTGTTTTTT. Protein sequence: CASSTTPGPGELFF.

This rearrangement joins TRBV27 to TRBJ1-5, with 7 bases aligning to TRBD1. Losses at the gene ends were 5 bases for V and 5 bases for J; bases not matched to a gene: 6. The CDR3 is 14 amino acids. Germline V CDR1 and CDR2: MNHEY, SMNVEV (reference sequence). CDR3 residues: CASSARQGYQPQHF. The CDR3 nucleotides read TGTGCCAGCAGTGCAAGACAGGGCTATCAGCCCCAGCATTTT.

This CDR3 is CASSSQILDRGVGYGYTF. The CDR3 DNA reads TGTGCCAGCAGTTCCCAAATATTGGACAGGGGGGTCGGCTATGGCTACACCTTC. This rearrangement joins TRBV27 to TRBJ1-2, with 10 bases fitting TRBD1. Looked up from germline, CDR1 is MNHEY and CDR2 is SMNVEV (reference sequence). V was pared by 4 bases and J by 4 bases, with 15 bases of the junction left unmatched. This CDR3 has 18 residues.

J is TRBJ2-1 and V is TRBV20-1; no firm D call. CDR3 length equals 10 residues. Per germline, CDR1 DFQATT and CDR2 SNEGSKA (reference sequence). V shed 6 bases and J shed 10 bases, with 10 bases lying between them. The CDR3 DNA is TGCAGTGCCCAGTCGGAAGAGCAGTTCTTC. It encodes CSAQSEEQFF.